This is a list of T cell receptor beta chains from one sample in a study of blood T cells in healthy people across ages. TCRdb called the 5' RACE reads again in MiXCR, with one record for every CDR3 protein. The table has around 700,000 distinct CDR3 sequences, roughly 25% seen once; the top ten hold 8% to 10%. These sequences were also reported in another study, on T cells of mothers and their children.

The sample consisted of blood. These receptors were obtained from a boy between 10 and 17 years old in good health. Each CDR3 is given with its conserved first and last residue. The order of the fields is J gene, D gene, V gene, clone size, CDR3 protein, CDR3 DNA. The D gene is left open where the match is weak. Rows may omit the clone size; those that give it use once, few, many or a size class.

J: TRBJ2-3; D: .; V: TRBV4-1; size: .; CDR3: CASSQDRTDSTDTQYF; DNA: TGCGCCAGCAGCCAAGATCGGACAGACAGCACAGATACGCAGTATTTT
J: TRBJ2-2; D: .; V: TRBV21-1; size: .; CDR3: CASSKVWFSGELFF; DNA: TGTGCCAGCAGCAAAGTATGGTTTTCCGGGGAGCTGTTTTTT
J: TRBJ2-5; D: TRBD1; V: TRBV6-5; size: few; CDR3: CASSYSRRDRDQETQYF; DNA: TGTGCCAGCAGTTACTCCAGACGGGACAGGGACCAAGAGACCCAGTACTTC
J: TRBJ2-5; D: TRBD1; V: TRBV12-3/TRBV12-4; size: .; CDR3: CASSFTGGSRETQYF; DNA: TGTGCCAGCAGTTTCACAGGGGGTTCTCGAGAGACCCAGTACTTC
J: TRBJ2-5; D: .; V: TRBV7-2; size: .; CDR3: CAGSLALLGTQYF; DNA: TGTGCCGGCAGCTTAGCCCTGCTTGGGACCCAGTACTTC
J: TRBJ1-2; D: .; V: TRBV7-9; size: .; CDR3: CASSAREGVGGPYGYTF; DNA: TGTGCCAGCAGCGCTCGCGAGGGGGTAGGGGGTCCCTATGGCTACACCTTC
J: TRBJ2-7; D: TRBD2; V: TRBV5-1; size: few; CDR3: CASSLSGSTEQYF; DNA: TGCGCCAGCAGCTTGAGCGGGAGCACCGAGCAGTACTTC
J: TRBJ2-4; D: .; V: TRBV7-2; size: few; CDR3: CASTLRGDIQYF; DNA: TGTGCCAGCACCCTCCGGGGAGACATTCAGTACTTC
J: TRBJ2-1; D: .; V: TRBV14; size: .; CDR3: CASSQQGRNEQFF; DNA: TGTGCCAGCAGCCAACAGGGGAGGAATGAGCAGTTCTTC
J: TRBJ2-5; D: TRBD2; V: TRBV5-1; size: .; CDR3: CASRTSGEIQETQYF; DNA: TGCGCCAGCAGGACTAGCGGGGAAATCCAAGAGACCCAGTACTTC
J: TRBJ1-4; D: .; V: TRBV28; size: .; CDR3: CASSGRDVSYEKLFF; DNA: TGTGCCAGCAGTGGCCGGGACGTGTCTTATGAAAAACTGTTTTTT
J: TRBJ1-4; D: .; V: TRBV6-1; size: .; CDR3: CASSDVSRNEKLFF; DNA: TGTGCCAGCAGTGATGTCAGCCGTAATGAAAAACTGTTTTTT
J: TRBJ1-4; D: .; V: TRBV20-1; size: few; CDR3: CSVGGEEKLFF; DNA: TGCAGTGTTGGGGGAGAGGAAAAACTGTTTTTT
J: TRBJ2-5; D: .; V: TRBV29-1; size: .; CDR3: CSVVPDGDPGTQYF; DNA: TGCAGCGTTGTCCCCGACGGGGACCCTGGGACCCAGTACTTC
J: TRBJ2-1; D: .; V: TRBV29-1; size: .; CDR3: CSVLGETYNGQFF; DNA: TGCAGCGTTCTTGGGGAAACCTACAATGGGCAGTTCTTC
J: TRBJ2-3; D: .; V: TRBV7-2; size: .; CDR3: CASSHNIPRGITDTQYF; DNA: TGTGCCAGCAGCCATAATATACCTCGCGGGATCACAGATACGCAGTATTTT
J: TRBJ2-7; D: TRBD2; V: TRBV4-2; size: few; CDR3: CASSQDLSQRELSYEQYF; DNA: TGTGCCAGCAGCCAAGATCTTTCTCAGCGGGAGCTTTCCTACGAGCAGTACTTC
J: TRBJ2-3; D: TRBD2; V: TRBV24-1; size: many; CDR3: CATSVLAGSTDTQYF; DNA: TGTGCCACCAGTGTCTTAGCGGGAAGCACAGATACGCAGTATTTT
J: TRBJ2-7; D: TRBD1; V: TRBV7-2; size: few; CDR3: CASSPGQGSFEQYF; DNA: TGTGCCAGCAGCCCGGGACAGGGGTCCTTCGAGCAGTACTTC
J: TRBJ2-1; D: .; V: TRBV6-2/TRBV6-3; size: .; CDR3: CASSWDVSNEQFF; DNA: TGTGCCAGCAGTTGGGACGTCTCCAATGAGCAGTTCTTC
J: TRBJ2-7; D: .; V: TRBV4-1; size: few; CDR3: CASSQELIGSTYEQYF; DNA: TGCGCCAGCAGCCAAGAGCTTATCGGCAGTACCTACGAGCAGTACTTC
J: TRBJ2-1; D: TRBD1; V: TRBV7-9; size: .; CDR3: CATQGALNEQFF; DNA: TGTGCCACACAGGGGGCGCTTAATGAGCAGTTCTTC
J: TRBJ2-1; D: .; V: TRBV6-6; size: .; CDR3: CASSSPSGTYNEQFF; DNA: TGTGCCAGCAGTTCCCCCTCGGGGACCTACAATGAGCAGTTCTTC
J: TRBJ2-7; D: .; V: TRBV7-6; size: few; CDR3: CASSLAVGVPYEQYF; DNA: TGTGCCAGCAGCTTAGCTGTGGGGGTACCCTACGAGCAGTACTTC
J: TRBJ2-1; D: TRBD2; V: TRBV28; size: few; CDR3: CASSGGDYQTPNEQFF; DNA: TGTGCCAGCAGTGGAGGGGACTACCAGACACCGAATGAGCAGTTCTTC
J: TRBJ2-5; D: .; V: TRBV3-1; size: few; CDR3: CASSQGDVMGETQYF; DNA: TGTGCCAGCAGCCAAGGAGATGTTATGGGAGAGACCCAGTACTTC
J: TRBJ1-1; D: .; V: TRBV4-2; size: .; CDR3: CAGSQGAWDTEAFF; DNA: TGTGCCGGCAGCCAAGGCGCATGGGACACTGAAGCTTTCTTT
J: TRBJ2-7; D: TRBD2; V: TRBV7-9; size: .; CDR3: CASSSLAGENLYEQYF; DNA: TGTGCCAGCAGCTCCTTAGCGGGAGAGAACTTATACGAGCAGTACTTC
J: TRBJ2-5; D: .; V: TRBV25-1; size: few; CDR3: CASKSRDKETQYF; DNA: TGTGCCAGCAAATCCCGGGACAAAGAGACCCAGTACTTC